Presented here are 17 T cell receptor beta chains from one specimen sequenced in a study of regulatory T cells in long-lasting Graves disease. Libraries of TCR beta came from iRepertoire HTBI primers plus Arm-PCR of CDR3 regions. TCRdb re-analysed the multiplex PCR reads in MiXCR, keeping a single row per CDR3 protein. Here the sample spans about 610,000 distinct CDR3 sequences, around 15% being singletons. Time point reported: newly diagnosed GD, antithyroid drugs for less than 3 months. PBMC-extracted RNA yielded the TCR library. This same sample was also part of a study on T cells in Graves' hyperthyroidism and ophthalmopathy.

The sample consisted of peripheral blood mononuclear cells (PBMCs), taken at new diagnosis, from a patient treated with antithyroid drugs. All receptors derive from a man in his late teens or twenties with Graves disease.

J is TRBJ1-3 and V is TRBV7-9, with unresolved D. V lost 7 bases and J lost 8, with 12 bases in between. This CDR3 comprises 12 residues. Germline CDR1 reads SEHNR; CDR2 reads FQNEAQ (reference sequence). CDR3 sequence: CASNPGPDTIYF. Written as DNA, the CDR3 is TGTGCCAGCAACCCCGGGCCAGACACCATATATTTT.

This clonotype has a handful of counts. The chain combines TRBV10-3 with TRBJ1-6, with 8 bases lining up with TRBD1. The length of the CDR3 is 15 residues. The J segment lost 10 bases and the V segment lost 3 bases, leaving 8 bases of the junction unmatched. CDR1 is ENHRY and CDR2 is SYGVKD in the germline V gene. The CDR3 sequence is CAISDQQGGGSPLHF. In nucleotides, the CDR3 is TGTGCCATCAGTGACCAACAGGGGGGGGGATCACCCCTCCACTTT.

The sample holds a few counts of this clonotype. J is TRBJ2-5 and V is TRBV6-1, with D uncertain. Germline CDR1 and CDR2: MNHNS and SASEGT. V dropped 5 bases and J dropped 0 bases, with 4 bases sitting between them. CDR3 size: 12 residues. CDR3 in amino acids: CASSTHQETQYF. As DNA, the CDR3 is TGTGCCAGCAGTACACACCAAGAGACCCAGTACTTC.

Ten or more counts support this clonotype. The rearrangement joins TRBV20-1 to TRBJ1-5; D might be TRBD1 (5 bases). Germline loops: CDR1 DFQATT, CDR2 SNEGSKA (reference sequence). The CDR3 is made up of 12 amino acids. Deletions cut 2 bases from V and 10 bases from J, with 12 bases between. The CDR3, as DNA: TGCAGTGCTAGACAGGGAGGTGGACCCCAGCATTTT. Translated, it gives CSARQGGGPQHF.

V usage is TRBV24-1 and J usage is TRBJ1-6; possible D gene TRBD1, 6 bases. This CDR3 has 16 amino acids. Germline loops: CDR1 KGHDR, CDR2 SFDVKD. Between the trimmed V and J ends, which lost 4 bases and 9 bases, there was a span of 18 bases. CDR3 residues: CATSDSPLGGSSPLHF. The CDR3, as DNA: TGTGCCACCAGTGACTCCCCGCTCGGGGGCAGTTCACCCCTCCACTTT.

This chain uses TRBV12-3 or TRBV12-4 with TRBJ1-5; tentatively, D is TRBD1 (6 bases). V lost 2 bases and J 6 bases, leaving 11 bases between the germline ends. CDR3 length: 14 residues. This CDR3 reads CASSLLGAGQPQHF. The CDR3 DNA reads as TGTGCCAGCAGTTTATTGGGGGCTGGTCAGCCCCAGCATTTT.

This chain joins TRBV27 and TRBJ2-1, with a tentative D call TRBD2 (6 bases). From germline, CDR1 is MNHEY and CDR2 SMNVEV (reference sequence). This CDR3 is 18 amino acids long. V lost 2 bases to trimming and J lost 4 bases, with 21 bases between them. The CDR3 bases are TGTGCCAGCAGTTTAAACTCCCAGGTGGGAGGACCATACAATGAGCAGTTCTTC. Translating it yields CASSLNSQVGGPYNEQFF.

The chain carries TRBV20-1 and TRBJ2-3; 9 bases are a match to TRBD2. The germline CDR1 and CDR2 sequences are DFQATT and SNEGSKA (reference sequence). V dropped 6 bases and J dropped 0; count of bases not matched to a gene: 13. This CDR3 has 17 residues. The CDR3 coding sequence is TGCAGTGCCCACCCCCGCGGGAGGGTTTCTAGCACAGATACGCAGTATTTT. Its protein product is CSAHPRGRVSSTDTQYF.

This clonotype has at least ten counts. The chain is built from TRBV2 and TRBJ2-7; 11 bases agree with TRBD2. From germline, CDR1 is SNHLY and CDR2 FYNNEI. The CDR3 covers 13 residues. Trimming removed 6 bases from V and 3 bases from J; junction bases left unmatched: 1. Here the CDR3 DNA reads TGTGCCAGCAGGACTAGCGGGATCTACGAGCAGTACTTC. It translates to CASRTSGIYEQYF.

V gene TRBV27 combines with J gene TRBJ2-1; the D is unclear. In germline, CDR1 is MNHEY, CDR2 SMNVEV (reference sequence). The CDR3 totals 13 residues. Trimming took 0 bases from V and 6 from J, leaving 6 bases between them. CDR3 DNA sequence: TGTGCCAGCAGTTTATCGTCTACCAATGAGCAGTTCTTC. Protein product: CASSLSSTNEQFF.

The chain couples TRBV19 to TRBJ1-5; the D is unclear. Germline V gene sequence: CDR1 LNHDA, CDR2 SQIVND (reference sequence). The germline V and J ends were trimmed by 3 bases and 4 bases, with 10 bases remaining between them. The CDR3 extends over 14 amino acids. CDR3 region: CASSIRRKNQPQHF. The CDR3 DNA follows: TGTGCCAGTAGTATCCGACGGAAGAATCAGCCCCAGCATTTT.

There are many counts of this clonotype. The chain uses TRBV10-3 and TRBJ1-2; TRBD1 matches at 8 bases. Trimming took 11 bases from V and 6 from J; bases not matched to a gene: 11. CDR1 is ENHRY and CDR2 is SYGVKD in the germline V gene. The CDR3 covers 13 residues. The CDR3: CALKDREGNGYTF. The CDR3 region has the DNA TGTGCCTTAAAGGACAGGGAGGGTAATGGCTACACCTTC.

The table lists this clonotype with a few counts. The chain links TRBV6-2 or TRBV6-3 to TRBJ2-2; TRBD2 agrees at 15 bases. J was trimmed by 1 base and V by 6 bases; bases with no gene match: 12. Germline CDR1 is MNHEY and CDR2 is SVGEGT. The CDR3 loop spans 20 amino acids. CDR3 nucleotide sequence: TGTGCCAGCAGCTCTGTCCCGGGACTAGCGGGAGGACTGAACACCGGGGAGCTGTTTTTT. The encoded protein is CASSSVPGLAGGLNTGELFF.

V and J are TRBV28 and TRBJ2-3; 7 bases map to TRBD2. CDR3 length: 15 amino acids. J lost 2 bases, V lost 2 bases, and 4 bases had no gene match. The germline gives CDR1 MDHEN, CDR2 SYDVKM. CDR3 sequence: CASSLVGRATDTQYF. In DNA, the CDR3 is TGTGCCAGCAGTTTAGTAGGGAGGGCCACAGATACGCAGTATTTT.

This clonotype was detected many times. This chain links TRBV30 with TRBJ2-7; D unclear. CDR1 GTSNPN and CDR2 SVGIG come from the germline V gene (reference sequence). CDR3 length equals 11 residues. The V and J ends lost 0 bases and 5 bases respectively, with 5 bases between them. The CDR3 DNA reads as TGTGCCTGGAGTGTACGGGACGAGCAGTACTTC. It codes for CAWSVRDEQYF.

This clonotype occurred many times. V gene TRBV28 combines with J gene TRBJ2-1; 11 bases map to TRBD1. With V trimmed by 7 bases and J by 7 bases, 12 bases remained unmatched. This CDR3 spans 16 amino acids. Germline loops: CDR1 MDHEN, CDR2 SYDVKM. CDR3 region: CASTGQGASHPNEQFF. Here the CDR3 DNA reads TGTGCCAGCACCGGACAGGGGGCTTCACACCCGAATGAGCAGTTCTTC.

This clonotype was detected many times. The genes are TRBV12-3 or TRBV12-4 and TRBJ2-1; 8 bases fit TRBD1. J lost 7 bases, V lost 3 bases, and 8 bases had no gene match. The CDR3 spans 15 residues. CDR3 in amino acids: CASSLDRAIVNEQFF. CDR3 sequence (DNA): TGTGCCAGCAGTTTGGACAGGGCTATTGTAAATGAGCAGTTCTTC.